The 21 T cell receptor beta chains reported below all come from one sample, sequenced in a study of T cell responses to AZD1222 COVID-19 vaccine (dated by TCRdb to about 2021). Library preparation was by the immunoSEQ multiplex PCR assay. TCRdb carries this immuneACCESS record with in-frame sequences only. Its versions omit some clonotypes, under half of them owing to an unresolved V gene in the studies checked, with the rest unexplained. In this sample the table shows about 140,000 clones, 80% to 95% of which occur a single time. The leading ten clones occupy approximately 0.96% of the sample. Per the publication, the time point label means: baseline before first vaccination. In light of the paper, this sample's treatment or condition label describes: meningococcal conjugate vaccine given as trial control. Sequenced here: peripheral blood, sampled on day 0 of MenACWY control vaccination. The receptors come from an adult in good health.

J is TRBJ2-5 and V is TRBV11-2, with TRBD2 identical over 7 bases. CDR3 length: 16 amino acids. Germline CDR1 is SGHAT and CDR2 is FQNNGV. Losses at the gene ends were 3 bases for V and 4 bases for J; bases not matched to a gene: 11. The CDR3 DNA follows: TGTGCCAGCAGCTTGCTTTTCCAGCGGGGTAGAGAGACCCAGTACTTC. Protein: CASSLLFQRGRETQYF. The full variable domain, its missing parts supplied by reference TRBV11-2 and TRBJ2-5, is EAGVAQSPRYKIIEKRQSVAFWCNPISGHATLYWYQQILGQGPKLLIQFQNNGVVDDSQLPKDRFSAERLKGVDSTLKIQPAKLEDSAVYLCASSLLFQRGRETQYFGPGTRLLVL.

This clone came up a few times. This chain connects TRBV7-9 to TRBJ2-1; D may match TRBD1 or TRBD2 (5 bases each). This CDR3 is 15 amino acids long. Germline-derived CDR1 and CDR2 are SEHNR and FQNEAQ (reference sequence). The V gene lost 3 bases and the J gene lost 3 bases, with 12 bases spanning the gap. The CDR3 reads CASSFGASGYNEQFF. The CDR3 DNA sequence: TGTGCCAGCAGCTTCGGGGCTTCTGGCTACAATGAGCAGTTCTTC. Combining the CDR3 with reference TRBV7-9 and TRBJ2-1 gives the whole variable domain DTGVSQNPRHKITKRGQNVTFRCDPISEHNRLYWYRQTLGQGPEFLTYFQNEAQLEKSRLLSDRFSAERPKGSFSTLEIQRTEQGDSAMYLCASSFGASGYNEQFFGPGTRLTVL.

This clone was seen once. The chain links TRBV7-2 to TRBJ2-3; 8 bases agree with TRBD1. The junction had 8 bases not matched to a gene; V was cut back by 2 bases and J by 4 bases. Germline CDR1 is SGHTA and CDR2 is FQGNSA. The CDR3 runs 16 residues. CDR3 region: CASSLFTETGADTQYF. For the CDR3, the DNA is TGTGCCAGCAGCTTATTCACAGAGACAGGGGCAGATACGCAGTATTTT.

The chain links TRBV16 to TRBJ1-1, with 8 bases aligning to TRBD1. From germline, CDR1 is KGHSY and CDR2 FQNENV. Trimming cost V 4 bases and J 6 bases; bases outside gene matches: 10. This CDR3 is built from 15 residues. The CDR3 loop is CASSPLKSRGPEAFF. The CDR3 bases are TGTGCCAGCAGCCCATTAAAATCCAGGGGGCCTGAAGCTTTCTTT. The whole variable domain, remainder taken from reference TRBV16 and TRBJ1-1, is GEEVAQTPKHLVRGEGQKAKLYCAPIKGHSYVFWYQQVLKNEFKFLISFQNENVFDETGMPKERFSAKCLPNSPCSLEIQATKLEDSAVYFCASSPLKSRGPEAFFGQGTRLTVV.

The gene calls are TRBV27 and TRBJ1-4, with no clear D. In germline, CDR1 is MNHEY, CDR2 SMNVEV (reference sequence). This CDR3 is 15 amino acids long. Deletions cut 6 bases from V and 7 bases from J, with 18 bases between. This CDR3 is CASRRARALGEKLFF. Written as DNA, the CDR3 is TGTGCCAGCAGACGTGCTCGGGCGCTGGGTGAAAAACTGTTTTTT.

The chain employs TRBV3-1 (or the pseudogene TRBV3-2) and TRBJ1-6, with a possible D match to TRBD1 (5 bases). Germline loops: CDR1 LGHDT, CDR2 YNNKEL (reference sequence). CDR3 size: 15 residues. The V and J ends lost 4 bases and 9 bases respectively, with 16 bases between them. CDR3 DNA sequence: TGTGCCAGCAGCCTGGGGACTTGGGGAGGTTCACCCCTCCACTTT. Protein product: CASSLGTWGGSPLHF.

This clone has only a few counts. The rearrangement joins TRBV3-1 (or the pseudogene TRBV3-2) to TRBJ1-1; tentative D call: TRBD1 (5 bases). V lost 4 bases, J lost 7 bases, and 16 bases lay in between. Germline V gene data show CDR1 as LGHDT and CDR2 as YNNKEL (reference sequence). The length of the CDR3 is 14 residues. Here the CDR3 reads CASSPRGETVEAFF. CDR3 sequence (DNA): TGTGCCAGCAGCCCCAGAGGGGAGACAGTTGAAGCTTTCTTT.

The chain couples TRBV5-1 to TRBJ1-1, with a tentative D call TRBD1 (6 bases). Germline CDR1 is SGHRS and CDR2 is YFSETQ. The CDR3 contains 13 residues. V was trimmed by 4 bases and J by 5 bases, leaving 12 bases between them. CDR3 in amino acids: CASSRGQGTEAFF. The CDR3 DNA reads TGCGCCAGCAGCAGGGGTCAGGGGACTGAAGCTTTCTTT.

The chain links TRBV28 to TRBJ1-5, with D possibly TRBD1 on 5 matching bases. The CDR3 consists of 15 residues. Trimming pared 2 bases from V and 5 bases from J, leaving 13 bases between. Germline V gives CDR1 MDHEN, CDR2 SYDVKM. CDR3 sequence reads: CASSLGSQDHQPQHF. CDR3 nucleotide sequence: TGTGCCAGCAGTTTAGGCTCACAGGACCATCAGCCCCAGCATTTT.

The chain recombines TRBV12-5 with TRBJ2-3; perhaps TRBD2 as D (6 bases). The ends were cut back, 1 base at V and 2 bases at J, with 19 bases in the middle. CDR3 length: 18 residues. In germline, CDR1 is LGHNT, CDR2 FRNRAP. The CDR3 coding sequence is TGTGCTAGTGGTTTGGCAACAGGAGGAGGAGGGGCCACAGATACGCAGTATTTT. Translating gives CASGLATGGGGATDTQYF. Full variable domain (rest looked up from reference TRBV12-5 and TRBJ2-3): DARVTQTPRHKVTEMGQEVTMRCQPILGHNTVFWYRQTMMQGLELLAYFRNRAPLDDSGMPKDRFSAEMPDATLATLKIQPSEPRDSAVYFCASGLATGGGGATDTQYFGPGTRLTVL.

V gene TRBV7-2 combines with J gene TRBJ2-1; D is uncertain. The length of the CDR3 is 13 residues. V was clipped by 0 bases and J by 6 bases, with 6 bases between them. Germline CDR1 is SGHTA and CDR2 is FQGNSA. The CDR3 loop is CASSLAGGNEQFF. The CDR3 DNA follows: TGTGCCAGCAGCTTAGCGGGCGGCAATGAGCAGTTCTTC.

The gene calls are TRBV7-2 and TRBJ2-4; possibly TRBD1 or TRBD2 for D (5 bases each). Germline V CDR1 and CDR2: SGHTA, FQGNSA. The ends were cut back, 1 base at V and 7 bases at J, with 11 bases in the middle. The CDR3 extends over 14 amino acids. The DNA for the CDR3 is TGTGCCAGCAGCTTAGAGTATGGGACCAACATTCAGTACTTC. This translates into CASSLEYGTNIQYF.

The CDR3 sequence: CATSRKQGANEQYF. Written as DNA, the CDR3 is TGTGCCACCAGCAGGAAACAGGGGGCCAACGAGCAGTACTTC. J is TRBJ2-7 and V is TRBV15; 9 bases agree with TRBD1. J was trimmed by 5 bases and V by 3 bases; bases with no gene match: 5. The CDR3 has 14 amino acids. Germline V gene sequence: CDR1 LNHNV, CDR2 YYDKDF (reference sequence). Filled out from reference TRBV15 and TRBJ2-7, the complete variable domain reads DAMVIQNPRYQVTQFGKPVTLSCSQTLNHNVMYWYQQKSSQAPKLLFHYYDKDFNNEADTPDNFQSRRPNTSFCFLDIRSPGLGDTAMYLCATSRKQGANEQYFGPGTRLTVT.

The genes are TRBV4-3 and TRBJ1-1; D possibly corresponds to TRBD1 (6 bases). The CDR3 totals 14 residues. V shed 2 bases and J shed 1 base, with 8 bases lying between them. Germline V lookup: CDR1 LGHNA, CDR2 YSLEER. The CDR3 DNA follows: TGCGCCAGCAGCCAATGGGGGGCGAACACTGAAGCTTTCTTT. Translation: CASSQWGANTEAFF.

V and J are TRBV25-1 and TRBJ1-2; tentative D call: TRBD1 (6 bases). Germline-derived CDR1 and CDR2 are MGHDK and SYGVNS. CDR3 length equals 15 residues. Trimming pared 1 base from V and 4 bases from J, leaving 13 bases between. CDR3 nucleotide sequence: TGTGCCAGCAGTGAATCGGCCACAGGGTTCTATGGCTACACCTTC. Residues: CASSESATGFYGYTF.

This sequence joins TRBV15 and TRBJ1-1; D ambiguous. In germline, CDR1 is LNHNV, CDR2 YYDKDF (reference sequence). Deletions cut 0 bases from V and 7 bases from J, with 12 bases between. There are 14 residues in the CDR3. The CDR3: CATSRDQESVEAFF. The CDR3 DNA sequence: TGTGCCACCAGCAGAGATCAGGAATCCGTTGAAGCTTTCTTT.

The chain employs TRBV5-6 and TRBJ1-4; no reliable D call. The germline V gene encodes CDR1 SGHDT and CDR2 YYEEEE. The CDR3 is 17 amino acids. V was clipped by 8 bases and J by 8 bases, with 28 bases between them. CDR3 sequence reads: CASQDSYMTRAGEKLFF. CDR3 coding DNA: TGTGCCAGTCAAGATTCTTACATGACACGCGCGGGGGAAAAACTGTTTTTT.

This clone has more than one count but fewer than ten. The gene calls are TRBV18 and TRBJ1-1, with 9 bases matching TRBD1. The V gene end was trimmed by 3 bases and the J gene end by 11 bases; junction bases not matched to a gene: 7. The CDR3 runs to 13 residues. CDR1 is KGHSH, CDR2 LQKENI, per germline. CDR3 in DNA: TGTGCCAGCTCACCTGGGACAGGGATTCGGGCTTTCTTT. Translating gives CASSPGTGIRAFF.

This sequence joins TRBV4-1 and TRBJ2-1; TRBD2 matches 11 bases. Germline CDR1 reads MGHRA; CDR2 reads YSYEKL. The CDR3 is made up of 15 amino acids. The J segment lost 8 bases and the V segment lost 2 bases, leaving 5 bases of the junction unmatched. CDR3 in amino acids: CASSQSLAGGHEQFF. As DNA, the CDR3 is TGCGCCAGCAGCCAATCTCTAGCGGGGGGACATGAGCAGTTCTTC.

CDR3 nucleotides: TGTGCCAGTAGTGCCTACAGGGGAATGGTTGAAAAACTGTTTTTT. As protein: CASSAYRGMVEKLFF. The chain has TRBV19 and TRBJ1-4; TRBD1 matches at 7 bases. Trimming took 5 bases from V and 7 from J; bases not matched to a gene: 10. The germline CDR1 and CDR2 sequences are LNHDA and SQIVND (reference sequence). The CDR3 runs to 15 residues.

The genes are TRBV7-3 and TRBJ1-1, with a weak D call TRBD1 (6 bases). Looked up from germline, CDR1 is SGHTA and CDR2 is FQGTGA. Trimming left V 2 bases short and J 4 bases short, with 11 bases between. CDR3 length: 14 amino acids. CDR3 DNA sequence: TGTGCCAGCAGCTTAGGGGGGCGCAGCACTGAAGCTTTCTTT. Translation: CASSLGGRSTEAFF.